The 30 T cell receptor beta chains below all came from one sample that was sequenced in a study of CD8 T cells in ankylosing spondylitis. One entry per CDR3 protein results from TCRdb running MiXCR on the 5' RACE reads. The sample has some 90,000 distinct CDR3 sequences; around 30% are singletons. What was sequenced was blood, either unsorted or a sorted T cell fraction (not recorded which). Receptors were obtained from a male donor with ankylosing spondylitis or in good health (not recorded which).

There are a few counts of this clonotype. V and J are TRBV29-1 and TRBJ1-2, with no clear D. Trimming removed 7 bases at V and 0 bases at J, with 15 bases between. Looked up from germline, CDR1 is SQVTM and CDR2 is ANQGSEA. The CDR3 spans 14 residues. CDR3 loop: CSGVYGHANYGYTF. The CDR3 nucleotides are TGCAGCGGAGTTTATGGTCACGCTAACTATGGCTACACCTTC.

V usage is TRBV20-1 and J usage is TRBJ2-7, with 7 bases that match TRBD2. Germline V gene lookup returns CDR1 DFQATT and CDR2 SNEGSKA (reference sequence). With V trimmed by 2 bases and J by 0 bases, 7 bases remained unmatched. This CDR3 region has 15 residues. The CDR3 reads CSARFASGSSYEQYF. The CDR3 DNA follows: TGCAGTGCTAGATTTGCTAGCGGAAGCTCCTACGAGCAGTACTTC.

For this clonotype: An end of the junction differs from the germline gene, which may be a read error. The V and J genes are TRBV5-1 and TRBJ1-5; the D is unclear. The germline gives CDR1 SGHRS, CDR2 YFSETQ. The CDR3 contains 15 residues. The CDR3 DNA sequence: TGCGCCAGCAGCTTGGAGCCGTCTCCCAATCGGCCCCAGCATTTT. Translating it yields CASSLEPSPNRPQHF. Full variable domain (remainder filled in from reference TRBV5-1 and TRBJ1-5): KAGVTQTPRYLIKTRGQQVTLSCSPISGHRSVSWYQQTPGQGLQFLFEYFSETQRNKGNFPGRFSGRQFSNSRSEMNVSTLELGDSALYLCASSLEPSPNRPQHFGDGTRLSIL.

This clonotype occurred once. The chain carries TRBV18 and TRBJ1-2; possibly TRBD1 for D (5 bases). V was cut by 2 bases and J by 2 bases, with 12 bases left in between. CDR3 length: 15 amino acids. Per germline, CDR1 KGHSH and CDR2 LQKENI. CDR3 amino acids: CASSPEGTPNYGYTF. In nucleotides, the CDR3 is TGTGCCAGCTCACCAGAGGGGACCCCAAACTATGGCTACACCTTC. Complete variable domain (other parts from reference TRBV18 and TRBJ1-2): NAGVMQNPRHLVRRRGQEARLRCSPMKGHSHVYWYRQLPEEGLKFMVYLQKENIIDESGMPKERFSAEFPKEGPSILRIQQVVRGDSAAYFCASSPEGTPNYGYTFGSGTRLTVV.

Notes on this clonotype: A read error is possible here, since a much larger clone lies one base away. The CDR3, as DNA: TGTGCCAGCAGGGACAGCTCCTACGAGCAGTACGTC. It specifies CASRDSSYEQYV. The genes are TRBV6-5 and TRBJ2-7; D possibly corresponds to TRBD1 (6 bases). The CDR3 has 12 residues. V was clipped by 6 bases and J by 0 bases, with 6 bases between them. Germline-derived CDR1 and CDR2 are MNHEY and SVGAGI.

This clonotype was observed a handful of times. The gene calls are TRBV28 and TRBJ2-2; tentatively, D is TRBD2 (7 bases). The V end lost 9 bases, the J end lost 2 bases, and 13 bases lay between the germline ends. The CDR3 totals 14 residues. Germline V gene lookup returns CDR1 MDHEN and CDR2 SYDVKM. CDR3 DNA sequence: TGTGCCAGTGGGGGGGACAAAAACACCGGGGAGCTGTTTTTT. This translates into CASGGDKNTGELFF.

This clonotype appeared a few times. The chain employs TRBV5-1 and TRBJ2-7; 7 bases map to TRBD2. There are 15 residues in the CDR3. Germline V lookup: CDR1 SGHRS, CDR2 YFSETQ. V shed 0 bases, J shed 1 base, and the junction held 4 bases outside the gene matches. CDR3 sequence: CASSLGAGRSYEQYF. CDR3 nucleotide sequence: TGCGCCAGCAGCTTGGGGGCCGGGAGGTCCTACGAGCAGTACTTC.

Only a few counts were recorded for this clonotype. This chain links TRBV20-1 with TRBJ1-2; D perhaps matches TRBD1 (5 bases). The V gene lost 6 bases and the J gene lost 8 bases, with 19 bases spanning the gap. The germline V gene encodes CDR1 DFQATT and CDR2 SNEGSKA (reference sequence). The CDR3 sequence is 13 residues long. CDR3 sequence reads: CSAVLQGNRGYTF. CDR3 in DNA: TGCAGTGCAGTACTCCAGGGAAATCGCGGCTACACCTTC.

The chain uses TRBV7-6 and TRBJ2-3, with 9 bases aligning to TRBD2. In germline, CDR1 is SGHVS, CDR2 FNYEAQ. The length of the CDR3 is 17 residues. Germline trimming cut 1 base from V and 1 base from J; bases unmatched to any gene: 6. CDR3 sequence: CASSLDDRLAGTDTQYF. The CDR3 region has the DNA TGTGCCAGCAGCTTAGATGATCGACTAGCGGGCACAGATACGCAGTATTTT.

This chain links TRBV20-1 with TRBJ1-6, with a possible D match to TRBD1 (6 bases). V gave up 0 bases and J gave up 10 bases, with 13 bases separating them. The CDR3 sequence is 14 residues long. Germline V gene data show CDR1 as DFQATT and CDR2 as SNEGSKA (reference sequence). CDR3 residues: CSARDLQGISPLHF. CDR3 in DNA: TGCAGTGCTAGAGACCTACAGGGTATCTCACCCCTCCACTTT.

The chain couples TRBV25-1 to TRBJ1-2; D is undetermined. The germline gives CDR1 MGHDK, CDR2 SYGVNS. The CDR3 loop spans 13 amino acids. Between the trimmed V and J ends, which lost 4 bases and 7 bases, there was a span of 13 bases. The CDR3 sequence: CASSATTDLGYTF. CDR3 bases: TGTGCCAGCAGTGCCACGACGGATCTTGGCTACACCTTC.

The gene calls are TRBV6-1 and TRBJ1-5; D unclear. The CDR3 has 15 residues. The V and J ends lost 6 bases and 3 bases respectively, with 15 bases between them. Germline V lookup: CDR1 MNHNS, CDR2 SASEGT. The DNA for the CDR3 is TGTGCCAGCAGCCTGTCGATAGCATTCAATCAGCCCCAGCATTTT. Protein: CASSLSIAFNQPQHF.

The sample holds a few counts of this clonotype. The chain has TRBV18 and TRBJ2-3; 8 bases map to TRBD1. The CDR3 has 15 residues. J gave up 3 bases and V 3 bases, and 5 bases lay outside the gene matches. Germline V gene data show CDR1 as KGHSH and CDR2 as LQKENI. DNA for the CDR3: TGTGCCAGCTCACCGGACAGGGCCCGGACAGATACGCAGTATTTT. Its protein product is CASSPDRARTDTQYF.

This clonotype has just a few counts. The chain carries TRBV2 and TRBJ1-4, with no clear D. The CDR3 is made up of 14 amino acids. The germline V and J ends were trimmed by 8 bases and 4 bases, with 14 bases remaining between them. The germline CDR1 and CDR2 sequences are SNHLY and FYNNEI. The CDR3 DNA reads as TGTGCCAGCGCGTTGGGGTATGGTAATGAAAAACTGTTTTTT. Residues: CASALGYGNEKLFF.

The V call is TRBV3-1, the J call TRBJ1-1, with 8 bases fitting TRBD1. The CDR3 length is 13 residues. The ends lost 4 bases at V and 5 bases at J; junction bases unmatched: 3. Germline CDR1 and CDR2: LGHDT and YNNKEL (reference sequence). In DNA form, the CDR3 reads TGTGCCAGCAGCCGGACAGGGCGGACTGAAGCTTTCTTT. It translates to CASSRTGRTEAFF.

This chain connects TRBV24-1 to TRBJ2-1, with D possibly being TRBD2 (5 bases). Deletions cut 1 base from V and 7 bases from J, with 13 bases between. In germline, CDR1 is KGHDR, CDR2 SFDVKD. The CDR3 extends over 15 amino acids. CDR3 nucleotides: TGTGCCACCAGTGATTTTGCAGGAGGTTTAAATGAGCAGTTCTTC. Translating it yields CATSDFAGGLNEQFF.

The chain combines TRBV12-3 or TRBV12-4 with TRBJ1-5; D gene ambiguous. The CDR3 covers 11 residues. The ends were cut back, 3 bases at V and 5 bases at J, with 2 bases in the middle. Here the CDR3 reads CASSFYQPQHF. Written as DNA, the CDR3 is TGTGCCAGCAGTTTCTATCAGCCCCAGCATTTT.

This clonotype was seen a single time. The rearrangement links TRBV5-1 to TRBJ2-1, with 7 bases lining up with TRBD2. The CDR3 is 16 amino acids. V trimming: 1 base; J trimming: 2 bases; junction bases outside the gene matches: 6. CDR1 SGHRS and CDR2 YFSETQ come from the germline V gene. The CDR3 DNA reads TGCGCCAGCAGCTTGTCTCCTAGCGGACCCTACAATGAGCAGTTCTTC. This sequence encodes CASSLSPSGPYNEQFF.

The sample holds a few counts of this clonotype. The chain uses TRBV20-1 and TRBJ2-3; no firm D call. Per the germline V gene, CDR1 is DFQATT and CDR2 is SNEGSKA (reference sequence). Deletions cut 1 base from V and 2 bases from J, with 13 bases between. This CDR3 is built from 15 residues. The CDR3 protein is CSARVPRDDTDTQYF. The DNA of the CDR3 is TGCAGTGCTAGAGTCCCCCGAGACGACACAGATACGCAGTATTTT.

This clonotype was detected ten times or more. The chain recombines TRBV5-1 with TRBJ1-6; D is perhaps TRBD1 (6 bases). The CDR3 is 17 amino acids. The germline V gene has CDR1 SGHRS and CDR2 YFSETQ. V lost 0 bases and J lost 2, with 12 bases in between. The CDR3 reads CASSLDPRDTYNSPLHF. As DNA, the CDR3 is TGCGCCAGCAGCTTGGACCCCCGGGACACCTATAATTCACCCCTCCACTTT.

The gene calls are TRBV2 and TRBJ2-2; D may correspond to TRBD1 or TRBD2 (5 bases each). The CDR3 contains 14 residues. Germline V gene lookup returns CDR1 SNHLY and CDR2 FYNNEI. V was trimmed by 3 bases and J by 6 bases, leaving 11 bases between them. CDR3 in DNA: TGTGCCAGCAGTGAGTGGGGGAGCTCCGGGGAGCTGTTTTTT. Its translation: CASSEWGSSGELFF.

This clonotype was recorded a few times. This chain links TRBV5-5 with TRBJ1-5; possible D gene TRBD1, 6 bases. The ends were cut back, 1 base at V and 6 bases at J, with 8 bases in the middle. The length of the CDR3 is 13 residues. CDR1 and CDR2 (germline): SGHKS, YYEKEE (reference sequence). The CDR3 coding sequence is TGTGCCAGCAGCTTGACAGGGACTCAGCCCCAGCATTTT. Amino acids: CASSLTGTQPQHF.

This clonotype was detected only a few times. J is TRBJ2-4 and V is TRBV14; 9 bases line up with TRBD2. The germline CDR1 and CDR2 sequences are SGHDN and FVKESK. Losses at the gene ends were 0 bases for V and 6 bases for J; bases not matched to a gene: 9. The length of the CDR3 is 17 residues. In DNA form, the CDR3 reads TGTGCCAGCAGCCAAGAAGGCGGGAGGGGTGTAATAAACATTCAGTACTTC. Amino acids: CASSQEGGRGVINIQYF.

This clonotype showed up many times. This chain links TRBV7-6 with TRBJ2-1, with 7 bases fitting TRBD2. CDR3 length equals 16 residues. Germline V lookup: CDR1 SGHVS, CDR2 FNYEAQ. The junction had 12 bases not matched to a gene; V was cut back by 3 bases and J by 7 bases. This CDR3 reads CASSFRGLGLRNEQFF. DNA of the CDR3: TGTGCCAGCAGCTTCCGCGGACTAGGTTTGCGGAATGAGCAGTTCTTC.

This clonotype was observed a few times. This chain connects TRBV15 to TRBJ2-5, with TRBD2 identical over 9 bases. This CDR3 comprises 15 residues. Germline-derived CDR1 and CDR2 are LNHNV and YYDKDF (reference sequence). After removal of 4 bases from V and 2 bases from J, the junction contained 5 bases not matched to a gene. The CDR3 bases are TGTGCCACCAGCAAGCGACTAGCGGCACAAGAGACCCAGTACTTC. Its protein is CATSKRLAAQETQYF. The full variable domain, in which reference TRBV15 and TRBJ2-5 provide the parts outside the CDR3, is DAMVIQNPRYQVTQFGKPVTLSCSQTLNHNVMYWYQQKSSQAPKLLFHYYDKDFNNEADTPDNFQSRRPNTSFCFLDIRSPGLGDTAMYLCATSKRLAAQETQYFGPGTRLLVL.

This clonotype has just a few counts. This chain uses TRBV28 with TRBJ1-2; tentatively, D is TRBD1 (6 bases). Germline-derived CDR1 and CDR2 are MDHEN and SYDVKM. Trimming took off 6 bases at V and 8 bases at J, with 28 bases between the two ends. The CDR3 sequence is 17 residues long. The CDR3, as DNA: TGTGCCAGCAGGGGCGGGCAGGGGAACTCAAACGCCCGCGGCTACACCTTC. Protein sequence: CASRGGQGNSNARGYTF.

This clonotype was detected only once. This sequence joins TRBV9 and TRBJ2-5; D perhaps matches TRBD2 (5 bases). Trimming removed 3 bases at V and 1 base at J, with 13 bases between. This CDR3 is 15 amino acids long. In germline, CDR1 is SGDLS, CDR2 YYNGEE. In DNA form, the CDR3 reads TGTGCCAGCAGCGGGGAGTGGGGTTCCCAAGAGACCCAGTACTTC. It translates to CASSGEWGSQETQYF.

This clonotype was observed a few times. V gene TRBV29-1 combines with J gene TRBJ2-1; 12 nucleotides line up with TRBD2. The CDR3 has 14 amino acids. The germline CDR1 and CDR2 sequences are SQVTM and ANQGSEA. V shed 4 bases and J 8 bases; nucleotides not matched to a gene: 6. Here the CDR3 reads CSVASGGAIDEQFF. CDR3 sequence (DNA): TGCAGCGTTGCTAGCGGGGGGGCTATCGATGAGCAGTTCTTC.

The CDR3, as DNA: TGTGCCAGCAGCCAGTCTGGGGCCAACGTCCTGACTTTC. It translates to CASSQSGANVLTF. The J gene is TRBJ2-6, the V gene TRBV3-1; D ambiguous. The germline V gene has CDR1 LGHDT and CDR2 YNNKEL (reference sequence). The CDR3 loop spans 13 amino acids. The V end lost 3 bases, the J end lost 1 base, and 1 base lay between the germline ends.

The chain links TRBV11-2 to TRBJ1-1; no definite D call. Germline V gene sequence: CDR1 SGHAT, CDR2 FQNNGV. The CDR3 runs to 12 residues. V was trimmed by 2 bases and J by 5 bases, leaving 6 bases between them. The CDR3 loop is CASSLFRTEAFF. The CDR3, as DNA: TGTGCCAGCAGCTTATTTAGGACTGAAGCTTTCTTT.